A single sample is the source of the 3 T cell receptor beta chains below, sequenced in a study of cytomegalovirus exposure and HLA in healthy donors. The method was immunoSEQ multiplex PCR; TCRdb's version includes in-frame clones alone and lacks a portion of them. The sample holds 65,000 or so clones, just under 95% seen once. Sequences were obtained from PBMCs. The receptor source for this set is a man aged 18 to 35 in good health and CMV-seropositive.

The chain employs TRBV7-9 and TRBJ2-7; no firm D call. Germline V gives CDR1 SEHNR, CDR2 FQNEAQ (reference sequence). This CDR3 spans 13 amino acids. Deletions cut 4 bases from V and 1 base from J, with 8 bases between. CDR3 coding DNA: TGTGCCAGCAGCTCAGAGGCATCCTACGAGCAGTACTTC. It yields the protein CASSSEASYEQYF.

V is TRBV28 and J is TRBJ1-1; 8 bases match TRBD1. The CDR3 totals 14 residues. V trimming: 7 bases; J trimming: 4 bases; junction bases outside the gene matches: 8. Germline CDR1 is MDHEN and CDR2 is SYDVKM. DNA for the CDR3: TGTGCCAGCACCGAGGGACAGGCGATCACTGAAGCTTTCTTT. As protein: CASTEGQAITEAFF.

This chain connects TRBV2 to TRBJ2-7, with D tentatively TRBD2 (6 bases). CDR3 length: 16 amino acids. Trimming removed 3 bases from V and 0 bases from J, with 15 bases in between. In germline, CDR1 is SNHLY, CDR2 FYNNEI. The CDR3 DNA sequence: TGTGCCAGCAGTGAGGTCTTGGGGGGTCTCTCCTACGAGCAGTACTTC. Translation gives CASSEVLGGLSYEQYF.